This TCR beta chain was identified in a study of early T cells in non-severe SARS-CoV-2 infection. Study-wide context: The study sequenced bulk RNA from unsorted whole blood, with chains unpaired. The study, taken as a whole, reports: Matching with VDJdb favored anti-spike CD8 responses (missing private and CD4 specificities).

Comment on this clonotype: What it binds is not known.

V gave up 2 bases and J gave up 0 bases, with 9 bases separating them. The CDR3 sequence is 14 residues long. The germline V gene encodes CDR1 SGHRS and CDR2 YFSETQ. Individual cDNA molecules each received unique molecular identifiers attached to them. TCRdb re-derived calls from the 5' RACE reads in MiXCR, one entry per CDR3 protein. Of under 100,000 distinct CDR3 sequences detected, roughly an eighth appear once; the ten largest clones hold about 1.5%. The chain recombines TRBV5-1 with TRBJ2-7; no firm D call. The material sequenced was whole blood. The clonotype originates from an adult who was a healthcare worker with PCR-confirmed SARS-CoV-2 infection or an uninfected control (not recorded which). Written as DNA, the CDR3 is TGCGCCAGCAGCTTTAGAGAGAGCTCCTACGAGCAGTACTTC. Translation gives CASSFRESSYEQYF.